The text below deals with one T cell receptor beta chain. A second PCR, run for roughly 7 to 11 cycles, used a sample-barcoded 5' primer plus a J-beta primer mix. TCRdb reanalysed the 5' RACE reads using MiXCR and keeps one entry per CDR3 protein. The table has 1.2 million to 1.5 million distinct CDR3 sequences, 42% seen once. The entry originates in a study of blood T cells in healthy people across ages. The CDR3 spans 15 residues. The germline V gene has CDR1 SEHNR and CDR2 FQNEAQ (reference sequence). The germline V and J ends were trimmed by 2 bases and 0 bases, with 10 bases remaining between them. Isolating PBMCs gave at least 6 million of these cells per sample.

The material sequenced was blood. This TCR came from a woman between 18 and 30 years old in good health. The chain couples TRBV7-9 to TRBJ1-2; D is unresolved. The DNA of the CDR3 is TGTGCCAGCAGCTTATTTGCAGCAGCTAACTATGGCTACACCTTC. Its protein is CASSLFAAANYGYTF.